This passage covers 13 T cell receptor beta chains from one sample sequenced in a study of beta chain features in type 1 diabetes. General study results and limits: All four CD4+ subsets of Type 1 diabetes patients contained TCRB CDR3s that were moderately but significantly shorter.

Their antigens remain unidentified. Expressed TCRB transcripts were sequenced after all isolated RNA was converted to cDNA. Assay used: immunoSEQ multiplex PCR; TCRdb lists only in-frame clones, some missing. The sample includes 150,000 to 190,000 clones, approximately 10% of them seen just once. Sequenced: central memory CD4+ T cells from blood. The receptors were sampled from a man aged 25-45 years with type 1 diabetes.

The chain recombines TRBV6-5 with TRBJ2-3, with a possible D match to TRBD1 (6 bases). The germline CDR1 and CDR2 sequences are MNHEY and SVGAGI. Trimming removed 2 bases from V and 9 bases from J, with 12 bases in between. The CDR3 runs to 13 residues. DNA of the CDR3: TGTGCCAGCAGTTACGACGGCCAGGGGACGCAGTATTTT. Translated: CASSYDGQGTQYF.

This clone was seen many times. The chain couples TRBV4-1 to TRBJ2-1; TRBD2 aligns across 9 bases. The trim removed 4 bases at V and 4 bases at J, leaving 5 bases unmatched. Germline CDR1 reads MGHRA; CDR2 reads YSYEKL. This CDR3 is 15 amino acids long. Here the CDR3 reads CASSLAGEGYNEQFF. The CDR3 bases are TGCGCCAGCAGCCTAGCGGGAGAGGGGTACAATGAGCAGTTCTTC.

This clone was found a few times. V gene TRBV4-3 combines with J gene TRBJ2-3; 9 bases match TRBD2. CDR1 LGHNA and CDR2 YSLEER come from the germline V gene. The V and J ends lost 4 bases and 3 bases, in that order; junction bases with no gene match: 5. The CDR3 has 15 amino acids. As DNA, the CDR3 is TGCGCCAGCAGCCTAGGACTAGCGTCGACAGATACGCAGTATTTT. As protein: CASSLGLASTDTQYF.

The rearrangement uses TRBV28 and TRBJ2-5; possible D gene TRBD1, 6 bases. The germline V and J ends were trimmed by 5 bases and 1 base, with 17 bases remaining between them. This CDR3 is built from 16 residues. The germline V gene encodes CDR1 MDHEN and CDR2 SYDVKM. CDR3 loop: CASSGQGTTFQETQYF. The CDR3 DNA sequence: TGTGCCAGCAGTGGGCAGGGGACAACATTCCAAGAGACCCAGTACTTC.

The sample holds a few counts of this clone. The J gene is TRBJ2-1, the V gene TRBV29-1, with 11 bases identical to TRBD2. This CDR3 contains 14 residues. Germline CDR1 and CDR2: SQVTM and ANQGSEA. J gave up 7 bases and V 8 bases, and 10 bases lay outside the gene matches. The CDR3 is CSPAGLAGGNEQFF. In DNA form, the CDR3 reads TGCAGCCCGGCGGGGCTAGCGGGGGGTAATGAGCAGTTCTTC.

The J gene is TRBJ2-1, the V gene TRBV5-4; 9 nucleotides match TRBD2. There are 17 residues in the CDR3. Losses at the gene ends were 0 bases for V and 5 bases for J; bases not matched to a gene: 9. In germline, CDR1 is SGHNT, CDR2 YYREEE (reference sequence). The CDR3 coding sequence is TGTGCCAGCAGCTTGGAGGCTGCGGGAGGGCCCCACAATGAGCAGTTCTTC. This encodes CASSLEAAGGPHNEQFF. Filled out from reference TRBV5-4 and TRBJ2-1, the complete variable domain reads ETGVTQSPTHLIKTRGQQVTLRCSSQSGHNTVSWYQQALGQGPQFIFQYYREEENGRGNFPPRFSGLQFPNYSSELNVNALELDDSALYLCASSLEAAGGPHNEQFFGPGTRLTVL.

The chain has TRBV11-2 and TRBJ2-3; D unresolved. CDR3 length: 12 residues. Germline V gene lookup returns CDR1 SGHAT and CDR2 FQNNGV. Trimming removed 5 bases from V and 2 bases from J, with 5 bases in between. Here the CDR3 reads CASSPFTDTQYF. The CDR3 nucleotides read TGTGCCAGCAGCCCCTTCACAGATACGCAGTATTTT.

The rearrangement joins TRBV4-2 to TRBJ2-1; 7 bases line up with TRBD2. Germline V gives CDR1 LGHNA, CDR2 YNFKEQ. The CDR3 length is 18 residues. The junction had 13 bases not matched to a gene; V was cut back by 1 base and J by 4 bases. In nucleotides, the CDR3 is TGTGCCAGCAGCCAAGGTTCTCGGGGGGAGGCAGGATACAATGAGCAGTTCTTC. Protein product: CASSQGSRGEAGYNEQFF.

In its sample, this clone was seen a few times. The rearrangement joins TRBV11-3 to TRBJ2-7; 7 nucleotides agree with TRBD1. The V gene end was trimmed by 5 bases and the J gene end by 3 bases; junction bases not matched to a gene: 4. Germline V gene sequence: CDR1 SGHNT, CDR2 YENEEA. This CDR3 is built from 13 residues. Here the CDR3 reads CASSRGQNYEQYF. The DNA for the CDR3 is TGTGCCAGCAGCAGGGGACAGAACTACGAGCAGTACTTC. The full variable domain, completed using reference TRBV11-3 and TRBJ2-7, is EAGVVQSPRYKIIEKKQPVAFWCNPISGHNTLYWYLQNLGQGPELLIRYENEEAVDDSQLPKDRFSAERLKGVDSTLKIQPAELGDSAVYLCASSRGQNYEQYFGPGTRLTVT.

CDR3 in DNA: TGTGCCAGCAGCTTGGGACAGATTATGAACACCGGGGAGCTGTTTTTT. Protein product: CASSLGQIMNTGELFF. This chain connects TRBV5-4 to TRBJ2-2, with D maybe TRBD1 (5 bases). Trimming shortened V by 0 bases and J by 1 base, and 10 bases separated the two germline ends. CDR1 is SGHNT, CDR2 YYREEE, per germline (reference sequence). The CDR3 is 16 residues long.

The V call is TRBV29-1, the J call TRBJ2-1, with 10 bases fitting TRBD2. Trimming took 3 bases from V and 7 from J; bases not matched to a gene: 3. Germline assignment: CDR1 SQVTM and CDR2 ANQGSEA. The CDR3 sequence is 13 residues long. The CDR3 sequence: CSVESTSGNEQFF. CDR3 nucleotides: TGCAGCGTTGAGTCGACTAGCGGGAATGAGCAGTTCTTC.

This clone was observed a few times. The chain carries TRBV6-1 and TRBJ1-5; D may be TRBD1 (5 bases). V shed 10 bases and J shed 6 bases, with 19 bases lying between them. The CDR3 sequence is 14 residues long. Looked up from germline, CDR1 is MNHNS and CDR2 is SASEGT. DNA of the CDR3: TGTGCCATCTCTCTGGGGGGGGGAGGTCAGCCCCAGCATTTT. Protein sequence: CAISLGGGGQPQHF.

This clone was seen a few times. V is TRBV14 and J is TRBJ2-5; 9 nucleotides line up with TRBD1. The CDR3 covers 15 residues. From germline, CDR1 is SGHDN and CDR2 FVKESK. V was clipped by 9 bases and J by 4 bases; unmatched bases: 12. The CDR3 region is CASKPGQGIGETQYF. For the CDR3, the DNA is TGTGCCAGTAAACCGGGACAGGGAATAGGAGAGACCCAGTACTTC.